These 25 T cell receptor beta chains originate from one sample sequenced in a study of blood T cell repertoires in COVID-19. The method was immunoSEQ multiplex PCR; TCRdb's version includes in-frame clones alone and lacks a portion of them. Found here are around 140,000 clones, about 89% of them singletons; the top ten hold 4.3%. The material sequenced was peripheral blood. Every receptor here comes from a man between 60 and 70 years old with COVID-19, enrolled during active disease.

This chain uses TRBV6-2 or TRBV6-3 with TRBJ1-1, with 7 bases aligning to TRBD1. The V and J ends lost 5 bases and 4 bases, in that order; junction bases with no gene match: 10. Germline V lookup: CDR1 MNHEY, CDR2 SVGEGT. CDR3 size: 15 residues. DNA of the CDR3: TGTGCCAGCAGTACCCTCCACTCAGGGGGCACTGAAGCTTTCTTT. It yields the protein CASSTLHSGGTEAFF.

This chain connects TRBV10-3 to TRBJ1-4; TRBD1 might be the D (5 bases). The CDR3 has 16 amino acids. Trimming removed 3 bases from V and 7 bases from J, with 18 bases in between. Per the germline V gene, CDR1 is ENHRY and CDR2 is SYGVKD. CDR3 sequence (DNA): TGTGCCATCAGTGACTTGGGAGGCAGGGAGGGTGAAAAACTGTTTTTT. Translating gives CAISDLGGREGEKLFF.

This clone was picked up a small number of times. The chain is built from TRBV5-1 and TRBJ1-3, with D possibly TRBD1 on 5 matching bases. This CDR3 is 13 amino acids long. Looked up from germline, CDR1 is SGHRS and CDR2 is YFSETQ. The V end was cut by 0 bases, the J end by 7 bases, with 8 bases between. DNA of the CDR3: TGCGCCAGCAGCTTGGCCCAGGGTAACACCATATATTTT. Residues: CASSLAQGNTIYF.

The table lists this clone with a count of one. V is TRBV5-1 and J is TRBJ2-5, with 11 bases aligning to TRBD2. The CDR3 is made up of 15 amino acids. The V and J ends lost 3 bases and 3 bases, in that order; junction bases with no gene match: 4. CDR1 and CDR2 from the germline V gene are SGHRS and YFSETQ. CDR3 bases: TGCGCCAGCAGCTCTCAGGGACTAGCGGAAGAGACCCAGTACTTC. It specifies CASSSQGLAEETQYF.

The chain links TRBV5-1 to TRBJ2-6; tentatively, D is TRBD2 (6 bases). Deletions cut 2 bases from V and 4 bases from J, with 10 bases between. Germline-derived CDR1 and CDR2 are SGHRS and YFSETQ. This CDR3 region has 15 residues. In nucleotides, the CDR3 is TGCGCCAGCAGCTTTGGAGGGGCCGGGGCCAACGTCCTGACTTTC. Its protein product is CASSFGGAGANVLTF.

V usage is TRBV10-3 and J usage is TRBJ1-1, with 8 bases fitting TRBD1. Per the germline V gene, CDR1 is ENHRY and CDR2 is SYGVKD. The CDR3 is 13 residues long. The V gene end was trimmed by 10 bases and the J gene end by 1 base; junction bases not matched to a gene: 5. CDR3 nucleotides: TGTGCCACGACGGGACAGGCGAACACTGAAGCTTTCTTT. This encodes CATTGQANTEAFF.

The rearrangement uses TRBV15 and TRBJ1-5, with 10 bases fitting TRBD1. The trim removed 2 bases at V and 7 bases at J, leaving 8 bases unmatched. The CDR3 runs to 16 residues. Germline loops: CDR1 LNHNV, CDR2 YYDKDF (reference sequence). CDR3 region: CATSRTDRGEGQPQHF. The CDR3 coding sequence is TGTGCCACCAGCAGAACGGACAGGGGGGAAGGCCAGCCCCAGCATTTT.

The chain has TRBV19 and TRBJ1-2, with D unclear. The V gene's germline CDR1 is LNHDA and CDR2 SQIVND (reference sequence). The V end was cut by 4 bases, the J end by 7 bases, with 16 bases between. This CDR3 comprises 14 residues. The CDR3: CASSNDGEGSGYTF. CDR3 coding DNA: TGTGCCAGTAGTAACGACGGGGAGGGCTCTGGCTACACCTTC.

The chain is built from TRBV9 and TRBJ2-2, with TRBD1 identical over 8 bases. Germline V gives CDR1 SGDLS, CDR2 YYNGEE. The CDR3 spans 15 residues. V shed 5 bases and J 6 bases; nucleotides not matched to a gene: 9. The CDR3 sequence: CASSSTGVVSGELFF. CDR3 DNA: TGTGCCAGCAGTTCGACAGGGGTCGTCTCCGGGGAGCTGTTTTTT.

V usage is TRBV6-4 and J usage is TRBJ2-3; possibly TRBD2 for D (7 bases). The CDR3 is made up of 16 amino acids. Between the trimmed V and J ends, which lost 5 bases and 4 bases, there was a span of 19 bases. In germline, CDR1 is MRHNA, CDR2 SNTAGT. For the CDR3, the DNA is TGTGCCAGCAGTCCCCTGGGGGGGGGCCGTCCAGATACGCAGTATTTT. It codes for CASSPLGGGRPDTQYF.

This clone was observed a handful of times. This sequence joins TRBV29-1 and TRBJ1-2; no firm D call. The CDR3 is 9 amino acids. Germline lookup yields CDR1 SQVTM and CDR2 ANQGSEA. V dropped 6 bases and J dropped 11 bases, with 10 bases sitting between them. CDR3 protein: CSVDDGYTF. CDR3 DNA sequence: TGCAGCGTAGACGACGGGTACACCTTC.

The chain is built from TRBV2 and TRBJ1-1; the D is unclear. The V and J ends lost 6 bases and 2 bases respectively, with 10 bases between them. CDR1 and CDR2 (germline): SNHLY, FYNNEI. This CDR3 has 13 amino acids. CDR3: CASRETLNTEAFF. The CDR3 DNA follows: TGTGCCAGCAGAGAGACATTAAACACTGAAGCTTTCTTT.

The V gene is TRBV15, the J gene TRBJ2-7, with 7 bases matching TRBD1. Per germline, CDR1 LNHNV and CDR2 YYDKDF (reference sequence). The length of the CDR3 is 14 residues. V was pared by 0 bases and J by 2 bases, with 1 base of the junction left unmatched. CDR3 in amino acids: CATSREGGTYEQYF. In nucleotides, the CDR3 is TGTGCCACCAGCAGAGAAGGGGGCACCTACGAGCAGTACTTC.

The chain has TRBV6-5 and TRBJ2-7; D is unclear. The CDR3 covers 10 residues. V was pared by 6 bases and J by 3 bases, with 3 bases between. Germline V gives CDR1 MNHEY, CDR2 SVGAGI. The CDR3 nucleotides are TGTGCCAGCAGCTGCTACGAGCAGTACTTC. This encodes CASSCYEQYF.

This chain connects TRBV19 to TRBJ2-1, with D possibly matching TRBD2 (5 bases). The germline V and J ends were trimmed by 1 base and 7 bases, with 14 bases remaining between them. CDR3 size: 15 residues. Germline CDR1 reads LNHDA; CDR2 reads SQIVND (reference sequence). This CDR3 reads CASSIVTGLRNEQFF. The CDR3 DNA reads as TGTGCCAGTAGTATAGTTACCGGACTTCGGAATGAGCAGTTCTTC.

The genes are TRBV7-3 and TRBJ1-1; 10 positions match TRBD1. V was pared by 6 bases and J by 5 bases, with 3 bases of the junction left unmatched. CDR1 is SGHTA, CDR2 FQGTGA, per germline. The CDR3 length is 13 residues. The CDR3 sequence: CASSSDRGTEAFF. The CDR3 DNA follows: TGTGCCAGCAGTTCGGACAGGGGGACTGAAGCTTTCTTT.

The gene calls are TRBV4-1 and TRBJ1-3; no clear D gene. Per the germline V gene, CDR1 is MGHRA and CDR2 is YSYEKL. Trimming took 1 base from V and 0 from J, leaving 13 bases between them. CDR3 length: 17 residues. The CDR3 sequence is CASSQGARGSSGNTIYF. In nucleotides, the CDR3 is TGCGCCAGCAGCCAAGGCGCCAGAGGCAGCTCTGGAAACACCATATATTTT.

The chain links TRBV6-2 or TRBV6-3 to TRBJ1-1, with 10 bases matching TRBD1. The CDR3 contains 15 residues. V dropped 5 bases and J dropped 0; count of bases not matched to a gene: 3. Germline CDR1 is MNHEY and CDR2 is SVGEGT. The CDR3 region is CASSPTGGLNTEAFF. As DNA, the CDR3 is TGTGCCAGCAGTCCGACAGGGGGCTTGAACACTGAAGCTTTCTTT.

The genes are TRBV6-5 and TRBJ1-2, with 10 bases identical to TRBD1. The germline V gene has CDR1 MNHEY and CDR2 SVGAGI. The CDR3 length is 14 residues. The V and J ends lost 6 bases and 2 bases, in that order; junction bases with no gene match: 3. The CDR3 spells CASRWTGGNYGYTF. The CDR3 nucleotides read TGTGCCAGCAGATGGACAGGGGGAAACTATGGCTACACCTTC.

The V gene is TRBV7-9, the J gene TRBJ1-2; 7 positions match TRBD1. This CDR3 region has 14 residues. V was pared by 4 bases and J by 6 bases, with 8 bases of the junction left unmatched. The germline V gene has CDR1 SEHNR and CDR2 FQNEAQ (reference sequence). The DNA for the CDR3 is TGTGCCAGCAGCTGGGCCGGGACAGACCATGGCTACACCTTC. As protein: CASSWAGTDHGYTF.

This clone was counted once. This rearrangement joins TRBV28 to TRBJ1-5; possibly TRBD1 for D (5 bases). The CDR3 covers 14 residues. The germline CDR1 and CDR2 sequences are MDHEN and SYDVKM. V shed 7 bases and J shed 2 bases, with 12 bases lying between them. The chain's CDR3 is CASMISRGNQPQHF. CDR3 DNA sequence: TGTGCCAGCATGATAAGCAGGGGCAATCAGCCCCAGCATTTT.

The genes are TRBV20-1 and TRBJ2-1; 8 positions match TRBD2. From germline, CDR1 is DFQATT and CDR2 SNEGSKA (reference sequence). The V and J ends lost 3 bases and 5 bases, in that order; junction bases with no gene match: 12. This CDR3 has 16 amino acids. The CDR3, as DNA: TGCAGTGCTAGTTTGAGACTAGCGTCCCTTAACAATGAGCAGTTCTTC. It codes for CSASLRLASLNNEQFF.

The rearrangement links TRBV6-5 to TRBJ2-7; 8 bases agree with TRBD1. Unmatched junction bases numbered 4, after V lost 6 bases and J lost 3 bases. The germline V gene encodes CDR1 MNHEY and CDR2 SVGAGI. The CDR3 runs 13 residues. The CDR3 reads CASSRTGNYEQYF. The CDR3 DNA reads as TGTGCCAGCAGCCGGACAGGGAACTACGAGCAGTACTTC.

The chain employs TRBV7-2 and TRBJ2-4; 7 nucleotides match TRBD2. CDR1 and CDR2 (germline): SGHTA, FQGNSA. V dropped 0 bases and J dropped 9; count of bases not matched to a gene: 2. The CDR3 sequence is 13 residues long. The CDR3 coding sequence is TGTGCCAGCAGCTTAGCTCGGGGGGTCATTCAGTACTTC. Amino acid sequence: CASSLARGVIQYF.

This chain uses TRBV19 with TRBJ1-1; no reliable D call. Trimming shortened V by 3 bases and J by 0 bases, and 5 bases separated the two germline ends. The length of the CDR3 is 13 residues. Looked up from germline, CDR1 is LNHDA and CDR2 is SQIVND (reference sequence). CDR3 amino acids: CASSMRVNTEAFF. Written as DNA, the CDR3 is TGTGCCAGTAGTATGAGGGTGAACACTGAAGCTTTCTTT.